These 20 T cell receptor beta chains share one sample of origin, sequenced in a study of control samples from healthy donors and cancer patients. The method was immunoSEQ multiplex PCR; TCRdb's version includes in-frame clones alone and lacks a portion of them. The table has 140,000 to 150,000 clones, 93% seen once. Sequenced: blood. These receptors were obtained from a man between 18 and 29 years old in good health.

The V call is TRBV15, the J call TRBJ2-7, with D possibly TRBD1 on 6 matching bases. The CDR3 totals 14 residues. CDR1 is LNHNV and CDR2 is YYDKDF in the germline V gene (reference sequence). V was trimmed by 3 bases and J by 0 bases, leaving 9 bases between them. CDR3 protein: CATSSRDNSYEQYF. The CDR3 nucleotides read TGTGCCACCAGCAGTAGGGACAACTCCTACGAGCAGTACTTC.

The genes are TRBV27 and TRBJ2-2; D gene unclear. Deletions cut 1 base from V and 5 bases from J, with 8 bases between. CDR1 is MNHEY and CDR2 is SMNVEV in the germline V gene (reference sequence). The CDR3 sequence is 14 residues long. The CDR3 sequence is CASSLLGPTGELFF. The CDR3 nucleotides read TGTGCCAGCAGTTTATTGGGTCCAACCGGGGAGCTGTTTTTT.

This chain connects TRBV5-1 to TRBJ1-4, with TRBD1 matching over 7 bases. With 4 bases clipped from V and 8 bases from J, the junction kept 8 bases outside the gene matches. Germline V gives CDR1 SGHRS, CDR2 YFSETQ. This CDR3 is 14 amino acids long. CDR3 protein: CASSQTGVREKLFF. The DNA for the CDR3 is TGCGCCAGCAGCCAAACAGGGGTTAGGGAAAAACTGTTTTTT.

This chain links TRBV3-1 (or the pseudogene TRBV3-2) with TRBJ1-1; 10 positions agree with TRBD1. V lost 4 bases, J lost 4 bases, and 6 bases stayed unmatched. Germline-derived CDR1 and CDR2 are LGHDT and YNNKEL (reference sequence). CDR3 length: 15 residues. This CDR3 reads CASSLRQGAVTEAFF. The DNA for the CDR3 is TGTGCCAGCAGCCTCCGACAGGGGGCTGTCACTGAAGCTTTCTTT.

This clone appeared a single time. V and J are TRBV6-5 and TRBJ2-1; TRBD1 might be the D (5 bases). CDR3 length: 13 residues. The germline V gene has CDR1 MNHEY and CDR2 SVGAGI. Trimming took off 5 bases at V and 9 bases at J, with 14 bases between the two ends. CDR3 region: CASSPLGLGEQFF. The CDR3 DNA reads as TGTGCCAGCAGTCCCCTGGGGCTGGGTGAGCAGTTCTTC.

In DNA, the CDR3 is TGTGCCAGCAGCCCCTTTTGGCAGGGCCGCACAGATACGCAGTATTTT. Its translation: CASSPFWQGRTDTQYF. V is TRBV13 and J is TRBJ2-3, with D maybe TRBD1 (5 bases). The germline V gene has CDR1 PRHDT and CDR2 FYEKMQ (reference sequence). V was cut by 5 bases and J by 1 base, with 16 bases left in between. The CDR3 runs to 16 residues.

This chain connects TRBV5-6 to TRBJ2-5; 9 positions match TRBD1. There are 14 residues in the CDR3. The trim removed 5 bases at V and 2 bases at J, leaving 4 bases unmatched. Looked up from germline, CDR1 is SGHDT and CDR2 is YYEEEE. The CDR3 sequence is CASRIDRGQETQYF. The CDR3 nucleotides are TGTGCCAGCAGAATAGACAGGGGGCAAGAGACCCAGTACTTC.

The chain combines TRBV5-1 with TRBJ2-2; TRBD1 matches 10 bases. Germline CDR1 is SGHRS and CDR2 is YFSETQ. This CDR3 has 20 residues. The trim removed 2 bases at V and 6 bases at J, leaving 19 bases unmatched. The CDR3 DNA follows: TGCGCCAGCAGCTTCGTCCCGGGACAGGGGAAGGTATTGCAGGCCGGGGAGCTGTTTTTT. Its protein product is CASSFVPGQGKVLQAGELFF.

The chain recombines TRBV6-1 with TRBJ1-3; no definite D call. Germline V gene sequence: CDR1 MNHNS, CDR2 SASEGT. The CDR3 covers 16 residues. The V and J ends lost 4 bases and 2 bases respectively, with 15 bases between them. CDR3 bases: TGTGCCAGCAGTGCCCGGGTCCCTGGCACTGGAAACACCATATATTTT. Amino acid sequence: CASSARVPGTGNTIYF.

This clone was observed a few times. This chain joins TRBV7-9 and TRBJ2-5; 9 nucleotides match TRBD1. CDR1 is SEHNR, CDR2 FQNEAQ, per germline (reference sequence). V gave up 0 bases and J gave up 2 bases; unmatched junction bases: 10. This CDR3 region has 18 residues. The CDR3 sequence is CASSLAPGQGMWQETQYF. The DNA of the CDR3 is TGTGCCAGCAGCTTAGCGCCGGGACAGGGAATGTGGCAAGAGACCCAGTACTTC.

The CDR3 sequence: CASSGWTPGGEQYF. CDR3 nucleotide sequence: TGTGCCAGCAGTGGGTGGACACCAGGGGGGGAGCAGTACTTC. The V call is TRBV2, the J call TRBJ2-7, with D possibly being TRBD1 (7 bases). This CDR3 contains 14 residues. V lost 4 bases and J lost 7, with 17 bases in between. Germline values: CDR1 SNHLY, CDR2 FYNNEI.

The gene calls are TRBV11-2 and TRBJ2-3; 10 bases agree with TRBD2. Germline V gene data show CDR1 as SGHAT and CDR2 as FQNNGV. V gave up 4 bases and J gave up 4 bases; unmatched junction bases: 2. The CDR3 runs to 14 residues. CDR3 nucleotides: TGTGCCAGCAGCTCCCTAGCGGGAGCAGATACGCAGTATTTT. Translation: CASSSLAGADTQYF.

This chain links TRBV29-1 with TRBJ1-1; D remains unclear. Trimming removed 6 bases at V and 3 bases at J, with 11 bases between. This CDR3 contains 12 residues. Germline V gives CDR1 SQVTM, CDR2 ANQGSEA. CDR3 DNA: TGCAGCGTCGCGGACTACTACACTGAAGCTTTCTTT. Protein sequence: CSVADYYTEAFF.

The CDR3 coding sequence is TGTTCGGGGGTGGGGTTGGAGACCCAGTACTTC. Protein sequence: CSGVGLETQYF. The chain carries TRBV30 and TRBJ2-5; D may be TRBD2 (6 bases). This CDR3 spans 11 amino acids. CDR1 and CDR2 (germline): GTSNPN, SVGIG (reference sequence).

This chain joins TRBV29-1 and TRBJ2-1; 9 bases are shared with TRBD1. The CDR3 has 13 residues. Trimming took 3 bases from V and 7 from J; bases not matched to a gene: 4. Germline values: CDR1 SQVTM, CDR2 ANQGSEA. CDR3 bases: TGCAGCGTTGAGGGACAGGGCTATAATGAGCAGTTCTTC. Amino acid sequence: CSVEGQGYNEQFF.

The rearrangement uses TRBV4-1 and TRBJ2-6, with D perhaps given as TRBD1 or TRBD2 (5 bases each). The CDR3 is 19 amino acids. The V gene's germline CDR1 is MGHRA and CDR2 YSYEKL. V was pared by 3 bases and J by 2 bases, with 20 bases between. The CDR3 DNA follows: TGCGCCAGCAGCCACGCCGGACATAACGGGATCCCTGGGGCCAACGTCCTGACTTTC. Amino acids: CASSHAGHNGIPGANVLTF.

The chain employs TRBV4-1 and TRBJ2-7, with D uncertain. Germline V gene sequence: CDR1 MGHRA, CDR2 YSYEKL. The CDR3 has 15 amino acids. Trimming shortened V by 5 bases and J by 6 bases, and 20 bases separated the two germline ends. The CDR3: CASSLIATPLGEQYF. The CDR3 DNA reads as TGCGCCAGCAGCTTGATCGCGACCCCTCTTGGCGAGCAGTACTTC.

J is TRBJ1-2 and V is TRBV5-1; 7 positions match TRBD1. The V gene end was trimmed by 4 bases and the J gene end by 6 bases; junction bases not matched to a gene: 15. CDR3 size: 16 residues. Per the germline V gene, CDR1 is SGHRS and CDR2 is YFSETQ. The CDR3, as DNA: TGCGCCAGCAGCCCCGGGGACAGCGATATGTCGGATGGCTACACCTTC. Translation gives CASSPGDSDMSDGYTF.

CDR3: CASSLFGRANTEAFF. The CDR3 coding sequence is TGTGCCAGCAGTTTATTTGGTCGGGCGAACACTGAAGCTTTCTTT. This rearrangement joins TRBV28 to TRBJ1-1; D is unresolved. Trimming removed 1 base at V and 1 base at J, with 10 bases between. CDR3 length: 15 amino acids. CDR1 is MDHEN and CDR2 is SYDVKM in the germline V gene.

The chain couples TRBV7-8 to TRBJ1-2; D not resolved. CDR1 and CDR2 from the germline V gene are SGHVS and FQNEAQ. V gave up 1 base and J gave up 4 bases, with 7 bases separating them. CDR3 length equals 13 residues. The CDR3 reads CASSLGGTYGYTF. CDR3 in DNA: TGTGCCAGCAGCTTAGGCGGTACCTATGGCTACACCTTC.